This is a list of T cell receptor beta chains from one sample in a study of T cell responses to AZD1222 COVID-19 vaccine. Only in-frame clones appear in the TCRdb table, and some are missing; sequencing was by immunoSEQ multiplex PCR. The sample carries approximately 120,000 clones, 85% to 90% recorded once. The sample was peripheral blood, taken 28 days after the second AZD1222 dose. These TCRs come from an adult who received the AZD1222 COVID-19 vaccine. Each CDR3 is given without its conserved first and last residue. Clone size is given for some rows only: seen once, a few or many times, or a class if the clone is expanded.

j_gene | v_gene | abundance | CDR3aa
TRBJ1-3 | TRBV9 | once | ASSPTAWDTIY
TRBJ2-4 | TRBV4-1 | NA | ASSQDSGLAGRDKNIQY
TRBJ2-1 | TRBV3-1/TRBV3-2 | NA | ASSQVQWQRSSYNEQF
TRBJ1-4 | TRBV7-2 | NA | ASSPNSGSVGEKLF
TRBJ1-5 | TRBV6-6 | NA | ASSYELNSNQPQH
TRBJ2-3 | TRBV6-4 | NA | ASSEARGQGDTQY
TRBJ2-7 | TRBV13 | NA | ASSLEGSSSYEQY
TRBJ2-7 | TRBV19 | few | ASSIRASGGPTASEQY
TRBJ2-5 | TRBV6-1 | NA | ASSEALGQGAGETQY
TRBJ1-5 | TRBV27 | NA | ASSAEMGVHQPQH
TRBJ1-2 | TRBV24-1 | once | AIQDRDTYGYT
TRBJ1-2 | TRBV29-1 | NA | SGSLLQGIGGYT
TRBJ2-2 | TRBV6-8 | few | GSLGGELF
TRBJ2-3 | TRBV5-1 | NA | ASSPTGLAGSTDTQY
TRBJ1-5 | TRBV5-8 | NA | ASSMTGLGDHQPQH
TRBJ1-6 | TRBV5-6 | NA | ASSSTGGNSPLH
TRBJ2-7 | TRBV2 | NA | ASSEQGALSEQY
TRBJ1-3 | TRBV13 | NA | ASSLGRTSGNTIY
TRBJ2-7 | TRBV12-3/TRBV12-4 | NA | ASSPSPPYEQY